This T cell receptor beta chain was identified during a study of blood T cell repertoires in COVID-19. The CDR3 has 16 amino acids. V shed 2 bases, J shed 9 bases, and the junction held 10 bases outside the gene matches. The V gene's germline CDR1 is SGDLS and CDR2 YYNGEE. The protocol was immunoSEQ multiplex PCR, while the TCRdb copy is restricted to in-frame clones and leaves out a portion. The repertoire consists of tens of thousands of clones, with about 87% occurring once and the leading ten covering roughly 1.1%. The chain carries TRBV9 and TRBJ2-2; 10 bases agree with TRBD2. This clonotype was obtained from a human donor in a cohort sampled during active COVID-19. The source material was peripheral blood. The CDR3 here is CASSVGLAGAERELFF. DNA for the CDR3: TGTGCCAGCAGCGTCGGGCTAGCGGGAGCTGAAAGGGAGCTGTTTTTT.